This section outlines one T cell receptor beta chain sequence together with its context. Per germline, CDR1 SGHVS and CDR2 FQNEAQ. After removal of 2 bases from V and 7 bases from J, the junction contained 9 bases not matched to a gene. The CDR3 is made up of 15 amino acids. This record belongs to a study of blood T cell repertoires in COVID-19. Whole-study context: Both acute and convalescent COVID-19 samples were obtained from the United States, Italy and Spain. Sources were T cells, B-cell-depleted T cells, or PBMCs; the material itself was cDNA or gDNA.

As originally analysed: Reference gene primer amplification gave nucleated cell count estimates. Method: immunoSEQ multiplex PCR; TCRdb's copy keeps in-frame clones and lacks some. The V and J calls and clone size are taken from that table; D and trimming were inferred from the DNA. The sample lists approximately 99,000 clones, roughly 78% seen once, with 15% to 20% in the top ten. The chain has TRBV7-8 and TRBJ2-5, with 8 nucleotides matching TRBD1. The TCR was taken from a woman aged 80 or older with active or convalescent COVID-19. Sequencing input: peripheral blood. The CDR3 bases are TGTGCCAGCAGCTTATCCGGACAGGGTGAAAGGACCCAGTACTTC. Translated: CASSLSGQGERTQYF.